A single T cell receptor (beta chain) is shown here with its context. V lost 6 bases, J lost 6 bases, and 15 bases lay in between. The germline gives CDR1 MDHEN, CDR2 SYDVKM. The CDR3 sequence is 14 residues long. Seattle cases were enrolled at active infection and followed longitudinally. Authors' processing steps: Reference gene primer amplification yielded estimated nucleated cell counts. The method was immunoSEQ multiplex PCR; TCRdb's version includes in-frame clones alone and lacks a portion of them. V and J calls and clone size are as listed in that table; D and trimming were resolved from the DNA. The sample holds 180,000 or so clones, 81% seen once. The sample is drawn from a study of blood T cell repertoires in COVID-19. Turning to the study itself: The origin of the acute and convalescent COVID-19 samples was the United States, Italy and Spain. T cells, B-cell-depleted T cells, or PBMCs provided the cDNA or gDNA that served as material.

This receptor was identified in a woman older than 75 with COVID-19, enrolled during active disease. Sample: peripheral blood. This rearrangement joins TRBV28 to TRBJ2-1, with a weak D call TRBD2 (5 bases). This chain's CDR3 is CASSGTGIPNEQFF. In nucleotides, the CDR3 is TGTGCCAGCAGCGGTACCGGGATCCCCAATGAGCAGTTCTTC.